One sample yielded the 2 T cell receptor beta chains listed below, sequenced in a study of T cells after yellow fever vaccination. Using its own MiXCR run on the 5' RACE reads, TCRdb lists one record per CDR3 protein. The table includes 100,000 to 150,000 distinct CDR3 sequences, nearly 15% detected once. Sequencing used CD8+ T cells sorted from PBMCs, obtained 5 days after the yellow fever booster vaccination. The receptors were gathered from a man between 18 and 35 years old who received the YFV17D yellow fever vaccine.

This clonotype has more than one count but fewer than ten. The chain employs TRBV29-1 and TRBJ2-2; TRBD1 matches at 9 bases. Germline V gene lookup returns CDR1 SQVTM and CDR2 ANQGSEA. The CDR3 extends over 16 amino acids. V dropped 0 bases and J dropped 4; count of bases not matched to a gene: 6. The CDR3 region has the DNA TGCAGCGTTGAAGATCCGGGACAGGGTATCACCGGGGAGCTGTTTTTT. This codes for CSVEDPGQGITGELFF.

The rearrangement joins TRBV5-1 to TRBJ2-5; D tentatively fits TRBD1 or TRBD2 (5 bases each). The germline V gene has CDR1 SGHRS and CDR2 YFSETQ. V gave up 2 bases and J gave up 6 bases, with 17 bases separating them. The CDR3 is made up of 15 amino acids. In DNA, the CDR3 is TGCGCCAGCAGCTTCTCTGAGGGGAGTTTTCAGACCCAGTACTTC. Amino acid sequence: CASSFSEGSFQTQYF.